This TCR beta chain was found in a study of T cell repertoires in cytomegalovirus infection. The wider study: Recently identified HLA-C-restricted CMV epitopes were among the peptides used. Based on public TCR beta signatures, there were indications of CMV infection and of a matching HLA type.

Using its own MiXCR run on the reads, TCRdb lists one record per CDR3 protein. Of approximately 600,000 distinct CDR3 sequences detected, almost 40% appear once; the ten largest clones hold more than 40%. Study-wide findings and caveats: HLA-C-restricted, CMV-specific TCR beta clonotypes were dominant ex vivo.

Germline-derived CDR1 and CDR2 are SGHTA and FQGNSA. The CDR3 is made up of 17 amino acids. The junction had 9 bases not matched to a gene; V was cut back by 4 bases and J by 4 bases. This clonotype appeared a few times. The antigen is unknown. V is TRBV7-2 and J is TRBJ2-2, with 10 bases aligning to TRBD1. The receptor's source is a human donor in good health (CMV status not recorded). Some clones in this sample may be carry-over from other donors' samples. The sequences come from cultured PBMCs, collected from culture after CMV antigen stimulation. DNA for the CDR3: TGTGCCAGCAGCTCCAGTCCTGGACAGGGGGGCACCGGGGAGCTGTTTTTT. Amino acid sequence: CASSSSPGQGGTGELFF.